The sequence of this T cell receptor (beta chain) was determined in a study of blood T cell repertoires in COVID-19. Sequenced by immunoSEQ multiplex PCR; TCRdb stores in-frame clones only, minus some. The sample lists 200,000 to 300,000 clones; approximately 83% were seen once. The V and J ends lost 4 bases and 6 bases, in that order; junction bases with no gene match: 5. The CDR3 extends over 15 amino acids. The germline V gene has CDR1 LNHDA and CDR2 SQIVND (reference sequence). The rearrangement joins TRBV19 to TRBJ2-1; 11 nucleotides agree with TRBD2. Sequencing was carried out using peripheral blood. The sequence was obtained from a human donor in a cohort sampled during active COVID-19. Here the CDR3 reads CASSRGTSGSNEQFF. The CDR3 DNA sequence: TGTGCCAGTAGTAGGGGGACTAGCGGTAGCAATGAGCAGTTCTTC.